This T cell receptor beta chain was documented in a study of blood T cell repertoires in COVID-19. Overall study context: T cells, B-cell-depleted T cells, or PBMCs supplied cDNA or gDNA.

The CDR3 extends over 13 amino acids. The V and J ends lost 2 bases and 8 bases, in that order; junction bases with no gene match: 5. CDR1 is WSHSY and CDR2 is SAAADI in the germline V gene. The cohort comprised adults aged about 18 to 90 years residing in about two dozen US areas. Two consecutive negative NP/OP PCR tests, clearance, or resolved symptoms defined Cohort 3 recovery. Source study methods: Nucleated cell counts were estimated from reference gene primer amplification. The method was immunoSEQ multiplex PCR; TCRdb's version includes in-frame clones alone and lacks a portion of them. V, J and clone size reflect that table, while D and trimming were determined from the DNA. Among a few hundred thousand clones, roughly 89% were seen once, and the ten largest hold 8.9%.

The gene calls are TRBV10-2 and TRBJ1-2; 7 bases are a match to TRBD1. This TCR was recovered from a woman aged 18-30 years who had recovered from COVID-19. The sequencing input was PBMCs or T cells enriched from blood (not recorded which). This CDR3 reads CASSEVSGGGYTF. CDR3 DNA: TGCGCCAGCAGTGAGGTCTCAGGGGGAGGCTACACCTTC.